This is a list of T cell receptor beta chains from one sample in a study of cytomegalovirus exposure and HLA in healthy donors. TCRdb keeps only in-frame clones here, not all; method: immunoSEQ multiplex PCR. Of under 130,000 clones in the sample, around 78% are singletons; the top ten hold around 5.1%. Sequenced material: PBMCs. The source of these receptors is a male donor in good health and CMV-seronegative. CDR3s include the opening cysteine and the closing phenylalanine or tryptophan. A D gene is named only where the DNA matches it firmly. Part of the rows lack a size; the others show once, few, many or a class for expanded clones.

TRBD1 | TRBJ2-2 | TRBV19 | once | TGTGCCAGTACCCCGACAGGGGCGAACACCGGGGAGCTGTTTTTT | CASTPTGANTGELFF
TRBD2 | TRBJ2-7 | TRBV4-3 | - | TGCGCCAGCAGCCAACTCGGGACTAGCATGAGCGAGCAGTACTTC | CASSQLGTSMSEQYF
TRBD1 | TRBJ2-3 | TRBV4-1 | - | TGCGCCAGCAGCCACCCCTGGACAGGGAGGGATACGCAGTATTTT | CASSHPWTGRDTQYF
TRBD1 | TRBJ1-5 | TRBV29-1 | - | TGCAGCGCTTCCGGGACAGACATTAATCAGCCCCAGCATTTT | CSASGTDINQPQHF
- | TRBJ2-3 | TRBV10-2 | - | TGCGCCAGCAGTGTTTTTGGCATTAGCACAGATACGCAGTATTTT | CASSVFGISTDTQYF
TRBD1 | TRBJ1-2 | TRBV4-3 | - | TGCGCCAGCAGCCTCCAAACCGGGACAGGGAGAGGCTACACCTTC | CASSLQTGTGRGYTF
TRBD1 | TRBJ1-2 | TRBV19 | - | TGTGCCACCGACGGGGGGGACAGGGCGCCTGGCTACACCTTC | CATDGGDRAPGYTF
- | TRBJ1-1 | TRBV30 | - | TGTGCCTGGATCCGGGGATCCGGGGGCACTGAAGCTTTCTTT | CAWIRGSGGTEAFF
TRBD1 | TRBJ1-4 | TRBV5-1 | - | TGCGCCAGCAGCGAAGGGACAGGGATGGAAAAACTGTTTTTT | CASSEGTGMEKLFF
TRBD2 | TRBJ2-7 | TRBV14 | - | TGTGCCAGCAGCCAGACTAGCGGGAGGGTGGAGTACTTC | CASSQTSGRVEYF
- | TRBJ2-1 | TRBV30 | few | TGTGCCTGGGGCCGGGACTCGTTTTACAATGAGCAGTTCTTC | CAWGRDSFYNEQFF
TRBD2 | TRBJ2-7 | TRBV7-2 | - | TGTGCCAGCAGCCTATACGGGGGGACGGACCACTACGAGCAGTACTTC | CASSLYGGTDHYEQYF
- | TRBJ1-5 | TRBV2 | - | TGTGCCAGCACTAAGGGCGGACTACAGCCCCAGCATTTT | CASTKGGLQPQHF
- | TRBJ2-1 | TRBV5-1 | - | TGCGCCAGCAGCCCGGCGTTGGGAGTAGGGTCCTACAATGAGCAGTTCTTC | CASSPALGVGSYNEQFF
TRBD1 | TRBJ2-3 | TRBV30 | few | TGTGCCTGGACCGACAGGGGACTTGGCACAGATACGCAGTATTTT | CAWTDRGLGTDTQYF
- | TRBJ2-5 | TRBV19 | - | TGTGCCAGTAGTTTAGGGCGGGTGTACCAAGAGACCCAGTACTTC | CASSLGRVYQETQYF
TRBD1 | TRBJ1-1 | TRBV30 | - | TGTGCCTGGAGTTTGGACAGGGCCACTGAAGCTTTCTTT | CAWSLDRATEAFF
- | TRBJ1-4 | TRBV19 | few | TGTGCCAGCACACACCAGGACTTTAATGAAAAACTGTTTTTT | CASTHQDFNEKLFF
TRBD2 | TRBJ2-7 | TRBV7-2 | - | TGTGCCAGCAGCTTATTGGGACTAGCGTTATACGAGCAGTACTTC | CASSLLGLALYEQYF
- | TRBJ1-1 | TRBV21-1 | - | TGTGCCAGCAGCAAAGAGAACAGTAACACTGAAGCTTTCTTT | CASSKENSNTEAFF
TRBD1 | TRBJ2-7 | TRBV7-8 | - | TGTGCCAGCAGCTTAGTTCGACAGGGGCCCTACGAGCAGTACTTC | CASSLVRQGPYEQYF
- | TRBJ2-3 | TRBV6-4 | - | TGTGCCAGCAGTGGGACGGGAGGCACAGATACGCAGTATTTT | CASSGTGGTDTQYF
- | TRBJ2-7 | TRBV10-3 | - | TGTGCCATCAGTGACTCGGCCAGGGCTAAGAGAACCTACGAGCAGTACTTC | CAISDSARAKRTYEQYF
- | TRBJ1-2 | TRBV27 | once | TGTGCCAGCAGTTTAACTTCTGGGGGCTGGGGCTACACCTTC | CASSLTSGGWGYTF
TRBD2 | TRBJ2-5 | TRBV7-2 | - | TGTGCCAGCAGCTTAGTGGGACTAGCGGAGGTACAGTACTTC | CASSLVGLAEVQYF
- | TRBJ1-1 | TRBV18 | - | TGTGCCAGCTCAGCCAGGAACACTGAAGCTTTCTTT | CASSARNTEAFF
TRBD2 | TRBJ2-3 | TRBV19 | - | TGTGCCAGTAGTTTCCTAGCGGGATCCGGGGATACGCAGTATTTT | CASSFLAGSGDTQYF
- | TRBJ2-5 | TRBV2 | - | TGTGCCAGCCTCGTAGAGACCCAGTACTTC | CASLVETQYF
- | TRBJ1-2 | TRBV28 | - | TGTGCCAGCAGTTTCCAAGGGGGACAATATCCCTATGGCTACACCTTC | CASSFQGGQYPYGYTF
- | TRBJ2-3 | TRBV28 | - | TGTGCCAGCAGTTTAGATTCGGAGGGAACAGATACGCAGTATTTT | CASSLDSEGTDTQYF
TRBD1 | TRBJ1-5 | TRBV4-1 | - | TGCGCCAGCAGCCGGGACAGTAATCAGCCCCAGCATTTT | CASSRDSNQPQHF
- | TRBJ2-2 | TRBV18 | once | TGTGCCAGCTCACCTATAACAGGCACCGGGGAGCTGTTTTTT | CASSPITGTGELFF
TRBD2 | TRBJ2-3 | TRBV5-6 | - | TGTGCCAGCGCTACTAGCGGGAAGTATGGAGATACGCAGTATTTT | CASATSGKYGDTQYF
- | TRBJ2-2 | TRBV19 | - | TGTGCCAGTAGTATAGGCCGGGGGACGAACACCGGGGAGCTGTTTTTT | CASSIGRGTNTGELFF
TRBD1 | TRBJ2-3 | TRBV10-3 | - | TGTGCCATCAGTGATTACTGGACAGGCAAGACGACAGATACGCAGTATTTT | CAISDYWTGKTTDTQYF
TRBD1 | TRBJ2-2 | TRBV7-8 | - | TGTGCCAGCAGCTTACGGACAGGGAACACCGGGGAGCTGTTTTTT | CASSLRTGNTGELFF
- | TRBJ1-3 | TRBV15 | few | TGTGCCACCAGCAGAGATCGGAACACCATATATTTT | CATSRDRNTIYF
- | TRBJ2-5 | TRBV29-1 | few | TGCAGCGTTGAAAAAGCGGCCCAAGAGACCCAGTACTTC | CSVEKAAQETQYF
TRBD1 | TRBJ1-1 | TRBV28 | - | TGTGCCAGCAGACCTACAGGGGTATCTGAAGCTTTCTTT | CASRPTGVSEAFF
- | TRBJ2-7 | TRBV11-2 | - | TGTGCCAGCAGCTTAGAATACAGCTCCTACGAGCAGTACTTC | CASSLEYSSYEQYF
TRBD2 | TRBJ2-2 | TRBV29-1 | - | TGCAGCGTTGCGAGCGGGAGGAACACCGGGGAGCTGTTTTTT | CSVASGRNTGELFF
TRBD2 | TRBJ2-1 | TRBV7-3 | - | TGTGCCAGCAGCTCAATTCCCCTAGCGGGAGGGCCAAATGAGCAGTTCTTC | CASSSIPLAGGPNEQFF
- | TRBJ1-3 | TRBV13 | - | TGTGCCAGCAGCCCCGGGGGGCGGGGAAACACCATATATTTT | CASSPGGRGNTIYF
TRBD2 | TRBJ2-1 | TRBV5-1 | - | TGCGCCAGCAGCCTAACCGGGACTAGCGGGAGAGGGGATGAGCAGTTCTTC | CASSLTGTSGRGDEQFF
TRBD2 | TRBJ2-2 | TRBV7-9 | - | TGTGCCAGCAGCTTAGCAGGGACTAGCGGGACCGGGGAGCTGTTTTTT | CASSLAGTSGTGELFF